Described below is a single T cell receptor beta chain sequence and its context. The entry originates in a study of blood T cell repertoires in COVID-19. Study overall: Italy, Spain and the United States were the sources of the convalescent and acute COVID-19 samples. PBMCs, B-cell-depleted T cells, or T cells provided the cDNA or gDNA that made up the material.

Per the original methods: How many nucleated cells were present was estimated from reference gene primer amplification. The table came from immunoSEQ multiplex PCR; TCRdb's copy has only in-frame clones and leaves some out. V and J calls and clone size are given by that table; D and trimming were obtained from the DNA. The table includes 250,000 to 300,000 clones, around 83% detected once. In germline, CDR1 is GTSNPN, CDR2 SVGIG (reference sequence). CDR3 size: 15 residues. V lost 2 bases to trimming and J lost 4 bases; unmatched junction nucleotides: 8. The sequencing input was peripheral blood. The TCR originated in a man older than 75 with acute or convalescent COVID-19. This chain links TRBV30 with TRBJ1-5; 7 nucleotides agree with TRBD1. The CDR3 sequence is CAWSKRTGENQPQHF. CDR3 nucleotides: TGTGCCTGGAGTAAAAGGACAGGTGAGAATCAGCCCCAGCATTTT. The full variable domain, rest sourced from reference TRBV30 and TRBJ1-5, is SQTIHQWPATLVQPVGSPLSLECTVEGTSNPNLYWYRQAAGRGLQLLFYSVGIGQISSEVPQNLSASRPQDRQFILSSKKLLLSDSGFYLCAWSKRTGENQPQHFGDGTRLSIL.